Shown below are 13 T cell receptor beta chains from a single sample sequenced in a study of cytomegalovirus exposure and HLA in healthy donors. Use of 60 Vbeta and 13 Jbeta primers characterized the PCR. Clones were sequenced by immunoSEQ multiplex PCR, and TCRdb holds only the in-frame ones, with some missing. This sample's table has 150,000 or so clones. Sequencing was done on a sample of PBMCs. These TCRs come from a young man in good health and CMV-seronegative.

This chain links TRBV6-6 with TRBJ2-2, with 8 bases matching TRBD1. Germline values: CDR1 MNHNY, CDR2 SVGAGI (reference sequence). CDR3 size: 16 residues. V trimming: 5 bases; J trimming: 2 bases; junction bases outside the gene matches: 7. CDR3 residues: CASSPGTGPNTGELFF. The CDR3 nucleotides are TGTGCCAGCAGTCCCGGGACAGGCCCCAACACCGGGGAGCTGTTTTTT.

The V gene is TRBV6-6, the J gene TRBJ2-5, with 9 bases lining up with TRBD1. The end of the DNA aligns better with TRBJ2-7, so the J call may be wrong. The CDR3 runs 16 residues. In germline, CDR1 is MNHNY, CDR2 SVGAGI (reference sequence). DNA of the CDR3: TGTGCCAGCAAGATGAATTCGGGACAGGGTACCTACGAGCAGTACTTC. Protein sequence: CASKMNSGQGTYEQYF.

V is TRBV2 and J is TRBJ1-2; D remains ambiguous. The CDR3 runs 11 residues. Trimming pared 2 bases from V and 14 bases from J, leaving 12 bases between. Germline V gives CDR1 SNHLY, CDR2 FYNNEI. The CDR3 DNA reads as TGTGCCAGCAGTGAAACAGCCACTGGGACCTTC. Its protein is CASSETATGTF.

The genes are TRBV6-5 and TRBJ2-2; 8 nucleotides match TRBD2. This CDR3 spans 14 amino acids. The germline V gene has CDR1 MNHEY and CDR2 SVGAGI. V gave up 6 bases and J gave up 7 bases; unmatched junction bases: 7. CDR3 nucleotide sequence: TGTGCCAGCAGACGGGGGGGGCTGGGCGGGGAGCTGTTTTTT. Amino acid sequence: CASRRGGLGGELFF.

Points on this clone: Additional DNA sequences in this sample encode the identical CDR3. This chain uses TRBV5-1 with TRBJ1-5; 7 bases are a match to TRBD1. After removal of 3 bases from V and 5 bases from J, the junction contained 2 bases not matched to a gene. The CDR3 length is 13 residues. CDR1 and CDR2 from the germline V gene are SGHRS and YFSETQ. Here the CDR3 DNA reads TGCGCCAGCAGCTCCACAGGGGATCAGCCCCAGCATTTT. Amino acid sequence: CASSSTGDQPQHF.

The chain links TRBV5-1 to TRBJ2-4; 8 bases match TRBD2. Trimming took 0 bases from V and 6 from J; bases not matched to a gene: 11. The germline gives CDR1 SGHRS, CDR2 YFSETQ. The CDR3 spans 17 residues. In DNA form, the CDR3 reads TGCGCCAGCAGCTTGGCAAGAGCAGCGGGGGTGGGAAACATTCAGTACTTC. Protein sequence: CASSLARAAGVGNIQYF.

The rearrangement joins TRBV7-9 to TRBJ2-7, with D possibly matching TRBD2 (6 bases). Germline V gives CDR1 SEHNR, CDR2 FQNEAQ (reference sequence). The V end was cut by 3 bases, the J end by 11 bases, with 17 bases between. CDR3 length: 13 amino acids. CDR3 amino acids: CASSFARLEKEYF. In DNA form, the CDR3 reads TGTGCCAGCAGCTTCGCGAGACTAGAAAAGGAGTACTTC.

The rearrangement uses TRBV11-2 and TRBJ1-5; no clear D gene. Trimming removed 1 base from V and 7 bases from J, with 8 bases in between. There are 13 residues in the CDR3. Germline loops: CDR1 SGHAT, CDR2 FQNNGV. Here the CDR3 reads CASSLVSGQPQHF. The DNA of the CDR3 is TGTGCCAGCAGCTTAGTTTCCGGGCAGCCCCAGCATTTT.

This chain connects TRBV27 to TRBJ2-7; TRBD1 agrees at 10 bases. The length of the CDR3 is 14 residues. The V gene end was trimmed by 6 bases and the J gene end by 2 bases; junction bases not matched to a gene: 4. CDR1 and CDR2 (germline): MNHEY, SMNVEV (reference sequence). CDR3 amino acids: CASRPGTGAYEQYF. The CDR3 nucleotides are TGTGCCAGCAGGCCGGGGACAGGGGCCTACGAGCAGTACTTC.

The chain has TRBV6-5 and TRBJ1-1; possible D gene TRBD1, 6 bases. This CDR3 has 13 residues. Germline V gene data show CDR1 as MNHEY and CDR2 as SVGAGI. V lost 6 bases, J lost 5 bases, and 13 bases lay in between. The CDR3 is CASRFNRVTEAFF. The CDR3 region has the DNA TGTGCCAGCAGATTTAACAGGGTAACTGAAGCTTTCTTT.

This chain uses TRBV4-2 with TRBJ2-1; D might be TRBD2 (6 bases). Trimming pared 1 base from V and 6 bases from J, leaving 13 bases between. This CDR3 comprises 15 residues. Looked up from germline, CDR1 is LGHNA and CDR2 is YNFKEQ. CDR3 coding DNA: TGTGCCAGCAGCCAAGGTATAGTAGCGGCCAATGAGCAGTTCTTC. Its translation: CASSQGIVAANEQFF.

V is TRBV4-1 and J is TRBJ2-2; 12 nucleotides match TRBD2. J was trimmed by 2 bases and V by 4 bases; bases with no gene match: 2. The germline V gene encodes CDR1 MGHRA and CDR2 YSYEKL. This CDR3 region has 16 residues. CDR3 in amino acids: CASSPSGGGNTGELFF. CDR3 in DNA: TGCGCCAGCAGCCCTAGCGGGGGGGGAAACACCGGGGAGCTGTTTTTT.

The chain combines TRBV4-1 with TRBJ2-2, with a tentative D call TRBD1 (5 bases). Germline V gene sequence: CDR1 MGHRA, CDR2 YSYEKL. The CDR3 totals 14 residues. Trimming removed 6 bases at V and 1 base at J, with 9 bases between. For the CDR3, the DNA is TGCGCCAGCAGTGACAGCGAGAACACCGGGGAGCTGTTTTTT. It specifies CASSDSENTGELFF.